The 5 T cell receptor beta chains reported below all come from one sample, sequenced in a study of response to subunit inactivated influenza vaccine. Each CDR3 protein is one row after TCRdb ran MiXCR on the RT-PCR reads. The sample holds 650,000 to 800,000 distinct CDR3 sequences, roughly 13% seen once. The starting material was PBMCs from blood, obtained less than 15 days before vaccination. Source of these receptors: a man between 50 and 59 years old who received an inactivated influenza vaccine.

The J gene is TRBJ2-3, the V gene TRBV11-2; 12 nucleotides match TRBD2. V lost 5 bases and J lost 4; bases outside the gene matches: 13. This CDR3 is built from 18 residues. Looked up from germline, CDR1 is SGHAT and CDR2 is FQNNGV. The CDR3: CASSHGGSSGGVADTQYF. In nucleotides, the CDR3 is TGTGCCAGCAGCCATGGAGGGTCTAGCGGGGGGGTTGCAGATACGCAGTATTTT.

This clonotype was counted between two and nine times. The chain couples TRBV20-1 to TRBJ1-4, with unresolved D. V lost 5 bases and J lost 6, with 13 bases in between. Germline V gives CDR1 DFQATT, CDR2 SNEGSKA (reference sequence). The length of the CDR3 is 13 residues. CDR3 region: CSAAPGGDEKLFF. DNA of the CDR3: TGCAGTGCTGCCCCGGGCGGTGATGAAAAACTGTTTTTT.

The rearrangement joins TRBV7-8 to TRBJ2-7; 13 positions agree with TRBD2. Per the germline V gene, CDR1 is SGHVS and CDR2 is FQNEAQ. Trimming removed 5 bases from V and 6 bases from J; junction bases left unmatched: 7. This CDR3 has 15 amino acids. The CDR3 spells CASSPWTSGSGEQYF. CDR3 bases: TGTGCCAGCAGCCCCTGGACTAGCGGGAGTGGCGAGCAGTACTTC.

In this sample, this clonotype turned up a few times. The V call is TRBV28, the J call TRBJ1-6; 9 positions agree with TRBD1. Trimming at V came to 9 bases and at J to 4 bases, leaving 7 bases not matched to a gene. This CDR3 has 15 amino acids. In germline, CDR1 is MDHEN, CDR2 SYDVKM. This CDR3 is CASRDRGNYNSPLHF. CDR3 coding DNA: TGTGCCAGTCGAGACAGGGGGAATTATAATTCACCCCTCCACTTT.

This clonotype was detected a few times. The V and J genes are TRBV30 and TRBJ1-6; TRBD1 matches 8 bases. CDR3 size: 19 residues. Looked up from germline, CDR1 is GTSNPN and CDR2 is SVGIG (reference sequence). V trimming: 0 bases; J trimming: 0 bases; junction bases outside the gene matches: 10. The CDR3 region is CAWSVPGQGLSSYNSPLHF. The CDR3 coding sequence is TGTGCCTGGAGTGTACCAGGACAGGGCCTTAGCTCCTATAATTCACCCCTCCACTTT.